The 5 T cell receptor beta chains below were found in one sample sequenced in a study of shared clonotypes between healthy human individuals. The table came from immunoSEQ multiplex PCR; TCRdb's copy has only in-frame clones and leaves some out. Of about 2.4 million clones listed, 80% to 95% were seen once; the top ten hold about 0.34%. The sequenced sample consisted of naive CD4+ T cells from PBMCs. Subset specified: CD45RA+ positively selected. Source of these receptors: a young man in good health. Some clones in this sample may be carry-over from other donors' samples.

V gene TRBV27 combines with J gene TRBJ2-5; 9 nucleotides match TRBD1. The V segment lost 6 bases and the J segment 1 base; nucleotides outside the gene matches: 15. This CDR3 is built from 18 residues. The germline CDR1 and CDR2 sequences are MNHEY and SMNVEV (reference sequence). The CDR3 DNA sequence: TGTGCCAGCAGCAAATCTCGGGTGGGGGACAGGGTCCAAGAGACCCAGTACTTC. It codes for CASSKSRVGDRVQETQYF.

The chain links TRBV6-5 to TRBJ1-1, with TRBD1 matching over 8 bases. The CDR3 loop spans 16 amino acids. The germline gives CDR1 MNHEY, CDR2 SVGAGI. V dropped 2 bases and J dropped 8; count of bases not matched to a gene: 13. The CDR3 is CASSYVTGTGPKEAFF. The CDR3, as DNA: TGTGCCAGCAGTTACGTAACCGGGACAGGACCTAAAGAAGCTTTCTTT.

The chain carries TRBV27 and TRBJ2-1; perhaps TRBD1 as D (6 bases). V was clipped by 2 bases and J by 0 bases, with 20 bases between them. Per germline, CDR1 MNHEY and CDR2 SMNVEV (reference sequence). CDR3 size: 19 residues. CDR3 coding DNA: TGTGCCAGCAGTTTACAAGGACAGCTACTCTCAAGCTCCTACAATGAGCAGTTCTTC. The encoded protein is CASSLQGQLLSSSYNEQFF.

The V gene is TRBV29-1, the J gene TRBJ2-3, with 10 bases aligning to TRBD2. The CDR3 has 15 residues. The junction had 7 bases not matched to a gene; V was cut back by 4 bases and J by 3 bases. The germline CDR1 and CDR2 sequences are SQVTM and ANQGSEA. The CDR3 reads CSVVYTSGTTDTQYF. DNA of the CDR3: TGCAGCGTTGTGTATACTAGCGGGACAACAGATACGCAGTATTTT.

This clone was seen a single time. The chain has TRBV28 and TRBJ1-2; TRBD1 matches 7 bases. The junction had 8 bases not matched to a gene; V was cut back by 5 bases and J by 8 bases. Germline-derived CDR1 and CDR2 are MDHEN and SYDVKM. The CDR3 is 13 residues long. The CDR3 is CASSLVTGSGYTF. The DNA for the CDR3 is TGTGCCAGCAGTCTTGTGACAGGGAGCGGCTACACCTTC.